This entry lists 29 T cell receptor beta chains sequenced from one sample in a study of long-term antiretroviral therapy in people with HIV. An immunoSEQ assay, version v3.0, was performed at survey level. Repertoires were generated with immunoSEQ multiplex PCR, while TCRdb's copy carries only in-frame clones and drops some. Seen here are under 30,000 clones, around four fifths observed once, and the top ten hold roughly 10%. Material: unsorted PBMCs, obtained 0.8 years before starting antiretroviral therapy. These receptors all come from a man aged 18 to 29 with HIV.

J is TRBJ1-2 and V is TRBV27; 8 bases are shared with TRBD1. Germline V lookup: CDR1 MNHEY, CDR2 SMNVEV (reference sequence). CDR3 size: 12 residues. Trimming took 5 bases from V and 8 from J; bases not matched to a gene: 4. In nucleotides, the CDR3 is TGTGCCAGCAGTCGGACAGGGCTCGGCTACACCTTC. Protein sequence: CASSRTGLGYTF.

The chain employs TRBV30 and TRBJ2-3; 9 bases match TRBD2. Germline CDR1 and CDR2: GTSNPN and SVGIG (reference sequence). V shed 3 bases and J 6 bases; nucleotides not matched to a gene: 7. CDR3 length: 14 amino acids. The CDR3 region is CAWRAGLARDTQYF. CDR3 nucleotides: TGTGCCTGGAGGGCGGGACTAGCCCGGGATACGCAGTATTTT.

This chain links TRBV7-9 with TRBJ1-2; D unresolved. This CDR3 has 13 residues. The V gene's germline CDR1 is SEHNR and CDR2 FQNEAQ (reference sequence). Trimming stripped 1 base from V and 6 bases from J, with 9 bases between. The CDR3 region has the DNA TGTGCCAGCAGCTTAGGAGGAGAGGATGGCTACACCTTC. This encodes CASSLGGEDGYTF.

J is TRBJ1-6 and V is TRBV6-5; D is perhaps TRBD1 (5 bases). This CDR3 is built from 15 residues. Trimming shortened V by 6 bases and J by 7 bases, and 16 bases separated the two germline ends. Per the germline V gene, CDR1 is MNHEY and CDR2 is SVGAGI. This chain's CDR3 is CASRALGEGNSPLHF. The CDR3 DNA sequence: TGTGCCAGCAGAGCCCTTGGGGAGGGGAATTCACCCCTCCACTTT.

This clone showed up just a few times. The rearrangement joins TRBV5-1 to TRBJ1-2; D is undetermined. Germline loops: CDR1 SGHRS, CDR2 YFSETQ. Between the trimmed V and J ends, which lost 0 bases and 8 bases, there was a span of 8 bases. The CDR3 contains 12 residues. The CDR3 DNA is TGCGCCAGCAGCTTGGACGGGAAGGGCTACACCTTC. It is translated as CASSLDGKGYTF.

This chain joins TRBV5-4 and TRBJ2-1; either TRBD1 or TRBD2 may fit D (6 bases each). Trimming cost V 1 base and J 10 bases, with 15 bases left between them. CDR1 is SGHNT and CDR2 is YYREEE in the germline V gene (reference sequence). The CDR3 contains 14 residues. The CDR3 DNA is TGTGCCAGCAGCTTGAGGGGGGAGGCCAGGGAGCAGTTCTTC. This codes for CASSLRGEAREQFF. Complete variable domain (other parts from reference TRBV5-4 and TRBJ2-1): ETGVTQSPTHLIKTRGQQVTLRCSSQSGHNTVSWYQQALGQGPQFIFQYYREEENGRGNFPPRFSGLQFPNYSSELNVNALELDDSALYLCASSLRGEAREQFFGPGTRLTVL.

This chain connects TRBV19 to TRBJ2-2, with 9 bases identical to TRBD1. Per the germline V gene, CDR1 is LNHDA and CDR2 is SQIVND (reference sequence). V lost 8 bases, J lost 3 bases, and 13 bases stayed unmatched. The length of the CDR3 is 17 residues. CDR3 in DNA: TGTGCCAGTCTTCTGATGGGACAGGGTTTCGACACCGGGGAGCTGTTTTTT. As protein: CASLLMGQGFDTGELFF.

The DNA of the CDR3 is TGTGCCAGCAGCTTAGACCCCGGCACCTACGAGCAGTACTTC. Translating it yields CASSLDPGTYEQYF. The J gene is TRBJ2-7, the V gene TRBV7-2; D gene uncertain. The CDR3 spans 14 residues. CDR1 and CDR2 (germline): SGHTA, FQGNSA. V lost 1 base and J 2 bases, leaving 9 bases between the germline ends.

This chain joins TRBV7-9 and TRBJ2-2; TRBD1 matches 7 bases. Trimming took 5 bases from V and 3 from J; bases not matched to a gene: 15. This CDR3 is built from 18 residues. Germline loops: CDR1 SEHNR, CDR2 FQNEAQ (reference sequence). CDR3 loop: CASSGPLVTRGYTGELFF. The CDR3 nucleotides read TGTGCCAGCAGCGGACCTTTAGTGACCAGGGGGTACACCGGGGAGCTGTTTTTT.

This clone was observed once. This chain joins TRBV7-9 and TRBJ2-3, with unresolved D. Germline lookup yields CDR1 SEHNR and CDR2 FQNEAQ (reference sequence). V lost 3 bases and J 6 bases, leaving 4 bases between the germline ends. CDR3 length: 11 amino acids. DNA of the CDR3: TGTGCCAGCAGCTTCAGGGATACGCAGTATTTT. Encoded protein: CASSFRDTQYF.

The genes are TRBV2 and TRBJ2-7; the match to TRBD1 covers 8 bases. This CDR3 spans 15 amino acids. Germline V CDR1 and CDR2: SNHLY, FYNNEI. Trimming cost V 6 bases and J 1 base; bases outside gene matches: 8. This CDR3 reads CASSLDRERSYEQYF. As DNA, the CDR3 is TGTGCCAGCAGCCTGGACAGGGAGCGGTCCTACGAGCAGTACTTC.

The CDR3 nucleotides read TGTGCCTGGAGGAAGATGGGGGATACGCAGTATTTT. Translated, it gives CAWRKMGDTQYF. The chain has TRBV30 and TRBJ2-3; D is ambiguous. The germline gives CDR1 GTSNPN, CDR2 SVGIG (reference sequence). Trimming cost V 3 bases and J 6 bases, with 10 bases left between them. The CDR3 has 12 amino acids.

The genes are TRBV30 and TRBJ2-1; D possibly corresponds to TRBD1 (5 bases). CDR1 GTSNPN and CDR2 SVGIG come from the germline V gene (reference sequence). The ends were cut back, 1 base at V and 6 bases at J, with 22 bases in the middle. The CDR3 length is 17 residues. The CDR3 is CAWSALQGWWARNEQFF. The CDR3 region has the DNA TGTGCCTGGAGTGCACTTCAGGGTTGGTGGGCCCGCAATGAGCAGTTCTTC.

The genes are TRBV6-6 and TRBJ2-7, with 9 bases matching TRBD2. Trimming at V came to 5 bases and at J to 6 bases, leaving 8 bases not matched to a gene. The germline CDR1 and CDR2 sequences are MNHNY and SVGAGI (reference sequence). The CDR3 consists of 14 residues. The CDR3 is CASSPRAGGPEQYF. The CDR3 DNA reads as TGTGCCAGCAGTCCCAGGGCGGGAGGGCCCGAGCAGTACTTC.

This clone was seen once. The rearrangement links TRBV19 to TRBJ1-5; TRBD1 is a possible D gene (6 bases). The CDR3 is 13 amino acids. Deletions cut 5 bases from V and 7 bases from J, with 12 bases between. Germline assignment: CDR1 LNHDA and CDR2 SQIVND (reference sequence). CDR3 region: CASSSGQFQPQHF. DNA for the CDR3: TGTGCCAGTAGTTCCGGACAGTTCCAGCCCCAGCATTTT.

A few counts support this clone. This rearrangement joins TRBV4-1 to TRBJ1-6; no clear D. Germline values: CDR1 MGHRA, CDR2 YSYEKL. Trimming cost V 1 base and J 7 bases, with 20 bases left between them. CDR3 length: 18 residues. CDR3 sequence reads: CASSQGGPGSLGNSPLHF. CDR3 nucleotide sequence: TGCGCCAGCAGCCAAGGTGGGCCGGGCTCCCTAGGGAATTCACCCCTCCACTTT.

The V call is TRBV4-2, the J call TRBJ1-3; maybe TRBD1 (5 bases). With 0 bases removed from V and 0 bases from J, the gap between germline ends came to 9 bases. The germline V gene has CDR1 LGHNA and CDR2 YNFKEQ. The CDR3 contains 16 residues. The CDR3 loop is CASSQDMGGSGNTIYF. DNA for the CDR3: TGTGCCAGCAGCCAAGATATGGGGGGCTCTGGAAACACCATATATTTT.

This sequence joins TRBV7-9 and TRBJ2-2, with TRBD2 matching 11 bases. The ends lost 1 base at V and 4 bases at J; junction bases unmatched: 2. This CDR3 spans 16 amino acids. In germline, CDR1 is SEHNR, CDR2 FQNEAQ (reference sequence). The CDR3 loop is CASSLGLAGPTGELFF. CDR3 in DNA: TGTGCCAGCAGCTTAGGACTAGCGGGACCCACCGGGGAGCTGTTTTTT.

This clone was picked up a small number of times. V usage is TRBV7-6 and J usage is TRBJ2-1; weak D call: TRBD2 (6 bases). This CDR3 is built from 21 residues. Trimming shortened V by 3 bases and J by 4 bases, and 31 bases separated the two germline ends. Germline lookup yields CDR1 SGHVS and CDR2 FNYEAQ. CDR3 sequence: CASSLRAGALAAGREYNEQFF. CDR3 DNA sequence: TGTGCCAGCAGCTTGAGGGCCGGGGCCCTCGCGGCGGGACGAGAATACAATGAGCAGTTCTTC.

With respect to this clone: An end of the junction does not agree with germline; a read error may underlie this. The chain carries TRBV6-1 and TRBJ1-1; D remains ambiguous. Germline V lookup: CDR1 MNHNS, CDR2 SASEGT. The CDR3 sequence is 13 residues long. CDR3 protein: CASSTTDRSEVFF. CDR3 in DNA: TGTGCCAGCAGCACCACCGACCGTTCTGAAGTTTTCTTT.

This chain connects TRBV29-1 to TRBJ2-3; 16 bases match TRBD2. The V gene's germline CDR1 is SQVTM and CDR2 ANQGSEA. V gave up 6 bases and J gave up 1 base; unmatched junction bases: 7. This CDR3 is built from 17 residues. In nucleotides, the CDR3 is TGCAGCGTATCCGGGACTAGCGGGGGGGCAGGCACAGATACGCAGTATTTT. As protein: CSVSGTSGGAGTDTQYF.

The chain's CDR3 is CASSLAGGGNQPQHF. For the CDR3, the DNA is TGTGCCAGCAGCTTAGCAGGGGGCGGCAATCAGCCCCAGCATTTT. J is TRBJ1-5 and V is TRBV11-2; 8 bases agree with TRBD1. This CDR3 contains 15 residues. CDR1 is SGHAT and CDR2 is FQNNGV in the germline V gene. V shed 1 base, J shed 2 bases, and the junction held 1 base outside the gene matches.

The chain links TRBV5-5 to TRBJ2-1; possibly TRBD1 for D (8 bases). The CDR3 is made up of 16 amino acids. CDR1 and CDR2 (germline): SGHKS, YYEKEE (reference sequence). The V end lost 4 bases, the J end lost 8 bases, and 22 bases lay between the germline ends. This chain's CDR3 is CASSTGGRGQGHEQFF. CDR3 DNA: TGTGCCAGCAGCACGGGGGGCAGGGGGCAAGGGCATGAGCAGTTCTTC.

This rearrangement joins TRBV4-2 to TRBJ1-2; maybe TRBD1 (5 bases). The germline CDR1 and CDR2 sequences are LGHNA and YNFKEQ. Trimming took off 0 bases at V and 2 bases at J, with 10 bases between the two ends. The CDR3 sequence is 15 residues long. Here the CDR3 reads CASSQDPGTNYGYTF. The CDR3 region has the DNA TGTGCCAGCAGCCAAGATCCGGGGACCAACTATGGCTACACCTTC.

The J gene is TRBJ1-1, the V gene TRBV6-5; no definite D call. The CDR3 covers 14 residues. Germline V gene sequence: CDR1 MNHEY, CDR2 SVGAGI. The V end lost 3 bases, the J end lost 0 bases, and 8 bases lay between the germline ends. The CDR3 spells CASSYGRLNTEAFF. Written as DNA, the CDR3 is TGTGCCAGCAGTTATGGTCGATTGAACACTGAAGCTTTCTTT.

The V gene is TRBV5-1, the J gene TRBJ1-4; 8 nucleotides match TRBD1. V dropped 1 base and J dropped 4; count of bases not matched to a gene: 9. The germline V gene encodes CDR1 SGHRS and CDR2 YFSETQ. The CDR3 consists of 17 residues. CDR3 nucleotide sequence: TGCGCCAGCAGCTTGCAGCCGACAGGGGTGGGTAATGAAAAACTGTTTTTT. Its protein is CASSLQPTGVGNEKLFF.

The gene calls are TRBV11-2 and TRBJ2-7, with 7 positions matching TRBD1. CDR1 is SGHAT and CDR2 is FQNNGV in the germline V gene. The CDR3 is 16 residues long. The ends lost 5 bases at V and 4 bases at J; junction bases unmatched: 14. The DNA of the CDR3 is TGTGCCAGCAGCCCCGCTGCCGGGACAGCTGTATACGAGCAGTACTTC. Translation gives CASSPAAGTAVYEQYF.

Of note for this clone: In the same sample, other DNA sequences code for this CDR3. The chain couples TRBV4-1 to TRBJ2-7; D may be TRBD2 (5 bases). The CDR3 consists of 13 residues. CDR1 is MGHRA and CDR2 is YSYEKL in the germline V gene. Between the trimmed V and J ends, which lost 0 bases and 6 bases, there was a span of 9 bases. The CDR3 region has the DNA TGCGCCAGCAGCCAAGAGGCCGGGATCGAGCAGTACTTC. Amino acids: CASSQEAGIEQYF.

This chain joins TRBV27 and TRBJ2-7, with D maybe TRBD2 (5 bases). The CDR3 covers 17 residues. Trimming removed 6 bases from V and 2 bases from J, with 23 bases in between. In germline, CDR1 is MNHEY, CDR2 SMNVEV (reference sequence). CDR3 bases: TGTGCCAGCAGCCTGGTGGGCCTGGGCGAGGGTCCCTACGAGCAGTACTTC. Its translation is CASSLVGLGEGPYEQYF.